A single sample gave rise to the 21 T cell receptor beta chains below, sequenced in a study of regulatory T cells in long-lasting Graves disease. To make TCR beta libraries, researchers used iRepertoire HTBI primers and Arm-PCR of CDR3 regions. TCRdb reprocessed the multiplex PCR reads with MiXCR, giving one entry per CDR3 protein. This sample has hundreds of thousands of distinct CDR3 sequences, with 15% found just once. Time point: newly diagnosed GD, antithyroid drugs for less than 3 months. RNA from PBMCs was the source of the TCR library. These data were also filed under a second study, of T cells in Graves' hyperthyroidism and ophthalmopathy.

This material consisted of peripheral blood mononuclear cells (PBMCs), taken at new diagnosis, from a patient treated with antithyroid drugs. The receptor set was obtained from a woman between 40 and 55 years old with Graves disease.

In this sample, this clonotype turned up many times. The rearrangement joins TRBV14 to TRBJ1-1; D ambiguous. In germline, CDR1 is SGHDN, CDR2 FVKESK. Trimming pared 2 bases from V and 4 bases from J, leaving 8 bases between. The CDR3 consists of 13 residues. The CDR3 DNA reads TGTGCCAGCAGCCAAATCGGGCTCACTGAAGCTTTCTTT. The encoded protein is CASSQIGLTEAFF.

This clonotype was picked up many times. Sequence at one end of the junction differs from germline and may be a read error. The genes are TRBV28 and TRBJ2-7, with a weak D call TRBD1 (6 bases). The CDR3 extends over 15 amino acids. The V gene's germline CDR1 is MDHEN and CDR2 SYDVKM. CDR3 DNA: TGTGCCAGCATCCCGGGACAAACGCTAGCCTACGAGCAATACTTC. Translating gives CASIPGQTLAYEQYF.

The chain couples TRBV30 to TRBJ1-1; a weak D match, TRBD1 (5 bases). The CDR3 spans 12 residues. The germline gives CDR1 GTSNPN, CDR2 SVGIG (reference sequence). The germline V and J ends were trimmed by 3 bases and 0 bases, with 5 bases remaining between them. CDR3 nucleotides: TGTGCCTGGAGCAGGGTGAACACTGAAGCTTTCTTT. Encoded protein: CAWSRVNTEAFF.

This clonotype was counted at least ten times. This chain uses TRBV28 with TRBJ2-3, with D uncertain. The V gene lost 3 bases and the J gene lost 4 bases, with 17 bases spanning the gap. The CDR3 is 16 residues long. Germline lookup yields CDR1 MDHEN and CDR2 SYDVKM. The CDR3 region has the DNA TGTGCCAGCAGTTTTGTTTTTGACCAGCTGGCAGATACGCAGTATTTT. Amino acids: CASSFVFDQLADTQYF.

This clonotype was recorded many times. As DNA, the CDR3 is TGTGCCAGCAGTCCGGAGAGGCCTGCCGGGGAGCTGTTTTTT. This sequence encodes CASSPERPAGELFF. The chain joins TRBV12-3 or TRBV12-4 to TRBJ2-2; D unresolved. V shed 5 bases and J shed 6 bases, with 13 bases lying between them. This CDR3 has 14 residues.

This clonotype was seen a handful of times. V and J are TRBV7-9 and TRBJ2-1; no clear D gene. Between the trimmed V and J ends, which lost 7 bases and 9 bases, there was a span of 13 bases. CDR3 length equals 12 residues. Germline CDR1 reads SEHNR; CDR2 reads FQNEAQ (reference sequence). CDR3 protein: CASTRFGAEQFF. The CDR3 region has the DNA TGTGCCAGCACCCGATTTGGCGCTGAGCAGTTCTTC.

This clonotype was observed at least ten times. The chain joins TRBV30 to TRBJ2-1; possible D gene TRBD2, 6 bases. V lost 1 base and J 2 bases, leaving 12 bases between the germline ends. This CDR3 has 15 residues. From germline, CDR1 is GTSNPN and CDR2 SVGIG (reference sequence). The chain's CDR3 is CAWSDLAPTYNEQFF. DNA for the CDR3: TGTGCCTGGAGTGACCTAGCGCCAACCTACAATGAGCAGTTCTTC.

There are many counts of this clonotype. This chain connects TRBV11-3 to TRBJ2-7; 8 nucleotides agree with TRBD1. The CDR3 has 14 amino acids. The V and J ends lost 5 bases and 2 bases, in that order; junction bases with no gene match: 5. Germline loops: CDR1 SGHNT, CDR2 YENEEA. The CDR3 coding sequence is TGTGCCAGCAGCCCCCGGACAGGGACCTACGAGCAGTACTTC. It codes for CASSPRTGTYEQYF.

This clonotype was counted at least ten times. The rearrangement uses TRBV29-1 and TRBJ2-5, with no clear D. The germline gives CDR1 SQVTM, CDR2 ANQGSEA. The CDR3 is 11 residues long. V was clipped by 3 bases and J by 5 bases, with 7 bases between them. CDR3 sequence (DNA): TGCAGCGTTGATTTTGATGAGACCCAGTACTTC. Its protein product is CSVDFDETQYF.

The chain carries TRBV20-1 and TRBJ2-4; D tentatively fits TRBD1 or TRBD2 (6 bases each). Looked up from germline, CDR1 is DFQATT and CDR2 is SNEGSKA (reference sequence). Trimming took 0 bases from V and 6 from J, leaving 9 bases between them. This CDR3 spans 13 amino acids. The CDR3 loop reads CSAREGGLNIQYF. As DNA, the CDR3 is TGCAGTGCTAGAGAAGGGGGGTTAAACATTCAGTACTTC.

This clonotype was observed many times. The genes are TRBV10-3 and TRBJ2-6; TRBD1 matches at 8 bases. The germline CDR1 and CDR2 sequences are ENHRY and SYGVKD. The CDR3 has 18 amino acids. Germline trimming cut 6 bases from V and 0 bases from J; bases unmatched to any gene: 10. CDR3 bases: TGTGCCATCAGCGGGCTGGACAGGGCTGACTCTGGGGCCAACGTCCTGACTTTC. Residues: CAISGLDRADSGANVLTF.

This clonotype occurred a few times. Given a much more abundant clone one base away, this may be a read error. The gene calls are TRBV2 and TRBJ2-1; D gene ambiguous. The CDR3 has 12 residues. The germline V gene has CDR1 SNHLY and CDR2 FYNNEI. CDR3 bases: TGTGCCAGCAGCTGGAGAGGCAATGAGCAGCTCTTC. Its protein product is CASSWRGNEQLF.

This clonotype was detected a few times. A far larger clone is off by one base, so a read error is likely. The chain uses TRBV11-2 and TRBJ2-7; 11 positions match TRBD1. The CDR3 is made up of 16 amino acids. The germline V gene has CDR1 SGHAT and CDR2 FQNNGV. The CDR3: CASSLEDRGLSCEQYF. The CDR3 DNA reads TGTGCCAGCAGTTTAGAGGACAGGGGGCTGTCCTGCGAGCAGTACTTC.

The chain uses TRBV4-2 and TRBJ2-3; 10 positions match TRBD2. The CDR3 spans 19 residues. After removal of 1 base from V and 0 bases from J, the junction contained 10 bases not matched to a gene. Germline CDR1 LGHNA, CDR2 YNFKEQ. DNA for the CDR3: TGTGCCAGCAGCCAAGTGTCTAGCGGGAGCTCGTCTAGCACAGATACGCAGTATTTT. Translation gives CASSQVSSGSSSSTDTQYF.

This clonotype has ten or more counts. The chain recombines TRBV24-1 with TRBJ2-1, with 13 bases aligning to TRBD2. The CDR3 runs 15 residues. Germline loops: CDR1 KGHDR, CDR2 SFDVKD. V lost 6 bases and J lost 9; bases outside the gene matches: 7. The CDR3 sequence is CATSLGLAGVFEQFF. The DNA of the CDR3 is TGTGCCACCAGTTTAGGACTAGCGGGAGTTTTTGAGCAGTTCTTC.

On this clonotype: One end of the junction fails to match germline, which may point to a read error. This chain links TRBV5-1 with TRBJ2-3; TRBD2 is a possible D gene (5 bases). CDR3 length equals 15 residues. Per the germline V gene, CDR1 is SGHRS and CDR2 is YFSETQ. For the CDR3, the DNA is TGTGCCAGCAGCTTGGCACCTAGCCCCACAGATACGCAGTATTTT. Translated: CASSLAPSPTDTQYF.

In its sample, this clonotype was seen a few times. The CDR3 DNA reads as TGTGCCAGCAGTGTCCAGGACGGGGAGCTGTTTTTT. The encoded protein is CASSVQDGELFF. The V and J genes are TRBV28 and TRBJ2-2; D not resolved. Trimming removed 5 bases at V and 7 bases at J, with 8 bases between. Per the germline V gene, CDR1 is MDHEN and CDR2 is SYDVKM. CDR3 length: 12 residues.

Many counts were recorded for this clonotype. The chain uses TRBV9 and TRBJ2-1, with 9 bases aligning to TRBD2. With 0 bases clipped from V and 7 bases from J, the junction kept 8 bases outside the gene matches. The CDR3 runs to 16 residues. Germline CDR1 SGDLS, CDR2 YYNGEE. CDR3 in amino acids: CASSVAPSGIGNEQFF. In DNA, the CDR3 is TGTGCCAGCAGCGTAGCCCCTAGCGGGATAGGGAATGAGCAGTTCTTC.

The chain carries TRBV5-1 and TRBJ2-7; D is tentatively TRBD1 or TRBD2 (6 bases each). CDR3 length: 13 residues. V was cut by 5 bases and J by 2 bases, with 11 bases left in between. The V gene's germline CDR1 is SGHRS and CDR2 YFSETQ. Written as DNA, the CDR3 is TGCGCCAGCAGGGGCGGGACACCCTACGAGCAGTACTTC. Its translation is CASRGGTPYEQYF.

Ten or more counts support this clonotype. The chain uses TRBV3-1 and TRBJ1-1; D is ambiguous. V was trimmed by 1 base and J by 0 bases, leaving 6 bases between them. This CDR3 has 14 amino acids. Germline V gives CDR1 LGHDT, CDR2 YNNKEL (reference sequence). DNA of the CDR3: TGTGCCAGCAGCCAAGTGGAGGTGAACACTGAAGCTTTCTTT. Its protein is CASSQVEVNTEAFF.

CDR3 residues: CASSPHGTGAQNIQYF. The DNA of the CDR3 is TGTGCCAGCAGCCCCCACGGGACAGGGGCCCAAAACATTCAGTACTTC. V usage is TRBV9 and J usage is TRBJ2-4; 10 bases line up with TRBD1. Trimming took 4 bases from V and 5 from J; bases not matched to a gene: 9. Germline lookup yields CDR1 SGDLS and CDR2 YYNGEE. The CDR3 extends over 16 amino acids.